This TCR beta chain was obtained from a study of beta chain features in type 1 diabetes (dated 2018 in TCRdb). A note on the overall study: Patients and healthy donors did not differ in mean age, gender distribution, total cell number or subset yield. In the study, TCRB repertoires of sorted circulating CD4+ T cell subsets from recently diagnosed type 1 diabetes patients were compared with those of matched healthy donors. Regulatory and stem cell-like memory subsets were obtained from only 8 patients and roughly 8 healthy donors, while naive and central memory subsets were obtained from all 30 or so donors. Across all samples, around 99 million sorted cells were examined, and cell number per subset correlated strongly with RNA yield. The paper as a whole reports these results and caveats: In all four CD4+ subsets, TCRB CDR3 length was moderately but significantly shorter in type 1 diabetes patients. Because cDNA was sequenced instead of genomic DNA, activated cells with high expression could be over-represented, although the groups did not differ in activation or CD3 levels. Naive, central memory and regulatory TCRB repertoires appeared to be more similar among patients than among healthy donors. At VDJ recombination sites, type 1 diabetes patients had fewer insertions and more deleted nucleotides, which implies abnormalities in thymic rearrangement. Shorter templates might be favored by PCR, yet because patient and control samples were amplified and corrected together, any such skew would affect both groups equally. Only small numbers of individuals were included in the HLA sub-analyses, which left unresolved whether HLA type had any influence on TCRB rearrangement.

From each donor, a single peripheral blood sample of 100 to 150 mL on average was drawn into heparinised tubes. A BD FACSAria II was used to sort naive, central memory, regulatory and stem cell-like memory CD4+ T cells with a panel that included CD45RO, CCR7, CD25, CD127, CD95 and CD27. A purity above 95% was achieved for all sorted populations. Right away, PBMCs were isolated by Lymphoprep density gradient centrifugation and were stained directly, with no culture step. So that batch effects would be minimized, each experiment stained and sorted samples in pairs, pairing one healthy donor with one patient. As to this clone: Its target antigen remains unknown. Within one base of it there is no much larger clone, and no base qualities were kept.

Its CDR3 holds 13 amino acids, cysteine through phenylalanine. Only the CDR3 DNA is retained, 39 bases long and in frame from the first base. V trim: 3 bases; J trim: 7 bases; unmatched bases: 4. Per the germline V gene, SNHLY is the CDR1 and FYNNEI is the CDR2. The High Capacity cDNA Reverse Transcription Kit was used to reverse transcribe all of the isolated RNA, meaning that expressed TCRB transcripts were what got sequenced. Naive, central memory and regulatory T cell samples underwent deep immunoSEQ sequencing, averaging about 3.57 million total reads per sample. Sorted cells were lysed in RLT buffer, and RNA was extracted using DNase-treated RNeasy Micro or Mini kits according to cell number. Each cell subset was processed on its own to prevent cross-contamination, while patient and healthy donor samples were processed together. Using the immunoSEQ multiplex PCR, TCRB sequences were amplified from cDNA into 87-bp fragments spanning the CDR3 region. Sequencing of the amplicons was performed on the Illumina HiSeq platform. The paper's processing steps were these. Synthetic template baselines were used to correct PCR bias computationally, reads within Hamming distance 2 were collapsed together, and singletons that could not be merged were discarded. Reads were aligned to IMGT to assign V, D and J genes, CDR3 length, and insertions or deletions at six rearrangement sites. Within each subset, clonotype counts were normalized to sorted cell number, and only after that were true diversity and Gini coefficients computed with the tcR R package. The overlap coefficient, calculated on TCRB nucleotide sequences, was used to measure repertoire sharing. Out-of-frame TCRB sequences from naive cells were analyzed to stand in for the pre-selection repertoire. The source is immuneACCESS, and TCRdb retained only in-frame sequences with V and J called. Part of the clones is not carried over; for the studies checked, unresolved V genes explain less than half of this, and the remainder is unexplained. That table is the source of V, J and clone size, and D and trimming were worked out from the DNA. The sample yields hundreds of thousands of clones; approximately 70% were counted once. Of the sample, 0.053% is held by the ten largest clones.

The sequencing input was naive CD4+ T cells from blood. The cell subset or site label on this specimen signifies: true naive CD4+ T cells. This clonotype was sampled from a man in his thirties or forties in good health. The chain is encoded by TRBV2 joined to TRBJ1-2, with TRBD1 identical over 8 junction bases. The DNA sequence is given as TGTGCCAGCAGTGAGGACAGGGCCCTTGGCTACACCTTC. This gives the protein CASSEDRALGYTF.